The 8 T cell receptor beta chains below all came from one sample that was sequenced in a study of a mutant IDH1 vaccine in newly diagnosed glioma. These receptors have no known antigen. Time point reported: week 47, end of study. Vaccinated patients received 300 ug of mutant IDH1 20-mer peptide per dose, with topical imiquimod. Repertoires were generated with immunoSEQ multiplex PCR, while TCRdb's copy carries only in-frame clones and drops some. The profile shows 60,000 to 65,000 clones, over 80% of them singletons. The sequencing here drew on PBMCs, taken from a glioma patient whose treatment included an IDH1 peptide vaccine. The receptors here all came from a young man with glioma.

This chain connects TRBV9 to TRBJ2-3; 8 positions match TRBD2. This CDR3 has 16 amino acids. The V gene end was trimmed by 3 bases and the J gene end by 5 bases; junction bases not matched to a gene: 11. Germline V lookup: CDR1 SGDLS, CDR2 YYNGEE. In DNA, the CDR3 is TGTGCCAGCAGCGGAGGGGGAGCGGGGGATATAGATACGCAGTATTTT. It codes for CASSGGGAGDIDTQYF.

In the case of this clone: The sample carries other DNA sequences with the same CDR3. The chain joins TRBV6-1 to TRBJ2-3; TRBD1 is a possible D gene (7 bases). The CDR3 contains 15 residues. V was shortened by 6 bases and J by 0 bases, with 13 bases between the two germline ends. Germline V gene sequence: CDR1 MNHNS, CDR2 SASEGT. This CDR3 reads CASRGGTASTDTQYF. The CDR3 DNA follows: TGTGCCAGCAGGGGCGGGACAGCTAGCACAGATACGCAGTATTTT.

The chain links TRBV6-5 to TRBJ2-1; D is perhaps TRBD1 or TRBD2 (5 bases each). Germline V gene data show CDR1 as MNHEY and CDR2 as SVGAGI. This CDR3 spans 14 amino acids. Trimming took 7 bases from V and 5 from J, leaving 15 bases between them. CDR3 coding DNA: TGTGCCAGCACCCCGGGGCAGGGACACAATGAGCAGTTCTTC. This gives the protein CASTPGQGHNEQFF.

The count of this clone is one. At one end, the junction sequence differs from germline, possibly due to a read error. Other nucleotide sequences from this sample produce the same CDR3. This sequence joins TRBV4-1 and TRBJ1-2; TRBD1 aligns across 8 bases. This CDR3 region has 14 residues. Germline lookup yields CDR1 MGHRA and CDR2 YSYEKL. The DNA of the CDR3 is TGCGCCAGCAGCCAAGAAGGCAGGGGGCATGGCTATACCTTC. Translating gives CASSQEGRGHGYTF.

The chain couples TRBV7-2 to TRBJ1-6, with a tentative D call TRBD1 (5 bases). The CDR3 has 16 residues. Trimming removed 2 bases from V and 7 bases from J, with 15 bases in between. Germline CDR1 reads SGHTA; CDR2 reads FQGNSA. CDR3 sequence (DNA): TGTGCCAGCAGCTTAAACGGCCCAAGGACAAATTCACCCCTCCACTTT. As protein: CASSLNGPRTNSPLHF.

For this clone: Other DNA sequences within the sample encode an identical CDR3. The chain joins TRBV7-2 to TRBJ2-5, with 9 bases that match TRBD2. The CDR3 covers 15 residues. The V segment lost 5 bases and the J segment 2 bases; nucleotides outside the gene matches: 6. The V gene's germline CDR1 is SGHTA and CDR2 FQGNSA. CDR3 bases: TGTGCCAGCAGCCGCGGGGGGGCAGGGCAAGAGACCCAGTACTTC. As protein: CASSRGGAGQETQYF.

The chain employs TRBV6-5 and TRBJ1-5, with a tentative D call TRBD1 (6 bases). Trimming took 6 bases from V and 3 from J, leaving 15 bases between them. The CDR3 sequence is 15 residues long. The germline V gene encodes CDR1 MNHEY and CDR2 SVGAGI. CDR3 nucleotides: TGTGCCAGCAGCAGGACAGCTATCGACAATCAGCCCCAGCATTTT. The encoded protein is CASSRTAIDNQPQHF.

This chain uses TRBV10-3 with TRBJ1-5; a weak D match, TRBD1 (5 bases). V lost 4 bases, J lost 3 bases, and 13 bases lay in between. The CDR3 consists of 15 residues. Germline loops: CDR1 ENHRY, CDR2 SYGVKD. CDR3 protein: CAISGRMGDNQPQHF. The CDR3 coding sequence is TGTGCCATCAGTGGGCGTATGGGGGACAATCAGCCCCAGCATTTT.